This TCR beta chain was observed in a study of monozygotic twins with cystic fibrosis. Overall study context: With roughly 16 PCR cycles, barcoded libraries came from about 2.9 micrograms of fragmented DNA. Points from the study as a whole: Nucleotide-identical clonotype sharing was significantly higher within monozygotic CF twin pairs than between unrelated CF individuals. Age, concordance and disease severity did not associate with shared CDR3 numbers.

As regards this clone: Antigen: not known.

The CDR3 contains 15 residues. J gave up 1 base and V 3 bases, and 3 bases lay outside the gene matches. Looked up from germline, CDR1 is SEHNR and CDR2 is FQNEAQ (reference sequence). Assay: immunoSEQ multiplex PCR; the TCRdb copy retains only in-frame clones and omits some. The profile shows 30,000 to 35,000 clones, approximately 72% of them singletons. The sequence was collected from a girl under 18 with cystic fibrosis. The V gene is TRBV7-9, the J gene TRBJ1-2, with 9 nucleotides matching TRBD1. The sample was blood. This CDR3 is CASSLTGGSNYGYTF. CDR3 in DNA: TGTGCCAGCAGCTTGACAGGGGGAAGTAACTATGGCTACACCTTC.